This TCR beta chain was captured by sequencing in a study of cytomegalovirus exposure and HLA in healthy donors. Points on this clone: What it recognizes is unknown.

Overall study findings and caveats: A later examination showed that TCR association rates differed by HLA locus, with DRB1 most and HLA-C fewest.

The CDR3 is made up of 12 amino acids. Trimming left V 4 bases short and J 4 bases short, with 7 bases between. Per the germline V gene, CDR1 is LNHNV and CDR2 is YYDKDF (reference sequence). With 60 Vbeta and 13 Jbeta primers, the PCR was carried out. The assay was immunoSEQ multiplex PCR, and TCRdb's table has in-frame clones only and misses some. The table records fewer than 200,000 clones, approximately 82% of them present only once. This rearrangement joins TRBV15 to TRBJ1-2; D is undetermined. This receptor was taken from a woman in her late teens or twenties in good health and CMV-seronegative. The source material was PBMCs. For the CDR3, the DNA is TGTGCCACCAGCAATAAATTCTATGGCTACACCTTC. Translated, it gives CATSNKFYGYTF.